The entry below describes one TCR beta chain. This specimen belongs to a study of blood T cell repertoires in COVID-19. Overall study context: Some COVID-19 samples were acute and others convalescent; all came from the United States, Italy and Spain.

The V gene's germline CDR1 is MNHEY and CDR2 SMNVEV (reference sequence). The ends lost 6 bases at V and 7 bases at J; junction bases unmatched: 7. This CDR3 spans 15 amino acids. Data came from immunoSEQ multiplex PCR; TCRdb stores just in-frame clones and leaves some out. The repertoire holds some 120,000 clones, with more than 85% as singletons. The chain combines TRBV27 with TRBJ2-1; 12 bases align to TRBD2. The receptor was derived from a man aged 50 or older with COVID-19, enrolled during active disease. Source material: peripheral blood. The CDR3 sequence is CASRPLAGGPNEQFF. CDR3 nucleotides: TGTGCCAGCAGACCCCTAGCGGGAGGGCCGAATGAGCAGTTCTTC.